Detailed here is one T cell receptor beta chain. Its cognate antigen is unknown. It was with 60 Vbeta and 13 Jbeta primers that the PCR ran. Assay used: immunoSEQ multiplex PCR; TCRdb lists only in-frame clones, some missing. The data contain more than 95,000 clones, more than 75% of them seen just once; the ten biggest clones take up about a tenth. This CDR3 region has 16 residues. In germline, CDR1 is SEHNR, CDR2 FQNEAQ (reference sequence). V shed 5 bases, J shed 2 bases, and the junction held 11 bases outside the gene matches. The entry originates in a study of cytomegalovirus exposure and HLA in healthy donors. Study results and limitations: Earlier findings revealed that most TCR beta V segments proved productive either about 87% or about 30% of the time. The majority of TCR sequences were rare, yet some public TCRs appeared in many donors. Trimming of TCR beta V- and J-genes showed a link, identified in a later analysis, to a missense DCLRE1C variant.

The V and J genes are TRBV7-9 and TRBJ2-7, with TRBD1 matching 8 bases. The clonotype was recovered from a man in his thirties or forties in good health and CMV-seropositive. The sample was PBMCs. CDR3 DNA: TGTGCCAGCAGCCCTCTCGGGACAGGAGAAACCTACGAGCAGTACTTC. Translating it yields CASSPLGTGETYEQYF.